The clone carrying this T cell receptor beta chain has only a few counts. In germline, CDR1 is MGHDK, CDR2 SYGVNS. The CDR3 is made up of 14 amino acids. Trimming cost V 1 base and J 0 bases, with 6 bases left between them. The data belong to a study of blood T cells in healthy people across ages. The second PCR ran about 6 to 11 cycles with a sample-barcoded 5' primer and J-beta primers. One entry per CDR3 protein results from TCRdb running MiXCR on the 5' RACE reads. This table has some 760,000 distinct CDR3 sequences, just under 25% appearing once. These same data were also listed under a study on T cells of mothers and their children.

The V gene is TRBV25-1, the J gene TRBJ2-5; D may be TRBD1 (6 bases). The sample comprised blood. The sequence came from a boy younger than 18 in good health. The CDR3 nucleotides are TGTGCCAGCAGTGAATGGGACAACCAAGAGACCCAGTACTTC. It specifies CASSEWDNQETQYF. Together with reference TRBV25-1 and TRBJ2-5, the CDR3 gives the full variable domain: EADIYQTPRYLVIGTGKKITLECSQTMGHDKMYWYQQDPGMELHLIHYSYGVNSTEKGDLSSESTVSRIRTEHFPLTLESARPSHTSQYLCASSEWDNQETQYFGPGTRLLVL.